These 20 T cell receptor beta chains originate from one sample sequenced in a study of beta chain features in type 1 diabetes. Whole-study results and caveats: The study found moderately but significantly shorter TCRB CDR3s in all four CD4+ subsets of Type 1 diabetes patients.

TCRB transcripts that were expressed got sequenced, as all of the isolated RNA had been reverse transcribed. Generated by immunoSEQ multiplex PCR, the TCRdb table keeps only in-frame clones and is missing some. Counted here are some 350,000 clones, approximately 13% occurring once; the ten biggest clones make up about 0.015%. No antigen has been identified for these receptors. The sample taken for sequencing was naive CD4+ T cells from blood. These receptors all stem from a woman aged 18-29 years with type 1 diabetes.

V usage is TRBV7-2 and J usage is TRBJ2-2; D perhaps matches TRBD2 (5 bases). V was trimmed by 6 bases and J by 5 bases, leaving 13 bases between them. In germline, CDR1 is SGHTA, CDR2 FQGNSA. The CDR3 runs 14 residues. The chain's CDR3 is CASRTWSGTGELFF. CDR3 coding DNA: TGTGCCAGCAGAACTTGGTCGGGGACCGGGGAGCTGTTTTTT.

In DNA, the CDR3 is TGTGCCAGCAGGAACAGGGGGACCACTGAAGCTTTCTTT. Translated: CASRNRGTTEAFF. The V and J genes are TRBV6-5 and TRBJ1-1; 8 bases are a match to TRBD1. Germline V gene data show CDR1 as MNHEY and CDR2 as SVGAGI. Trimming cost V 6 bases and J 4 bases; bases outside gene matches: 4. CDR3 size: 13 residues.

This rearrangement joins TRBV6-5 to TRBJ2-7; TRBD2 aligns across 7 bases. The CDR3 is 14 amino acids. The V gene end was trimmed by 5 bases and the J gene end by 3 bases; junction bases not matched to a gene: 7. CDR1 is MNHEY and CDR2 is SVGAGI in the germline V gene. For the CDR3, the DNA is TGTGCCAGCAGTCCGACTAGCTCCCTCTACGAGCAGTACGTC. Translation: CASSPTSSLYEQYV.

V and J are TRBV28 and TRBJ1-1; no reliable D call. V lost 7 bases and J lost 3, with 9 bases in between. In germline, CDR1 is MDHEN, CDR2 SYDVKM. CDR3 length: 12 amino acids. This chain's CDR3 is CASKAADTEAFF. CDR3 sequence (DNA): TGTGCCAGCAAAGCCGCCGACACTGAAGCTTTCTTT.

In DNA form, the CDR3 reads TGTGCCAGCAGCCGGGGACTACAAGAGACCCAGTACTTC. Translating gives CASSRGLQETQYF. V usage is TRBV14 and J usage is TRBJ2-5, with 7 bases fitting TRBD2. This CDR3 has 13 residues. J gave up 2 bases and V 4 bases, and 1 base lay outside the gene matches. The V gene's germline CDR1 is SGHDN and CDR2 FVKESK.

This clone was recorded a few times. The rearrangement links TRBV19 to TRBJ2-2; D may be TRBD2 (5 bases). The CDR3 has 15 residues. CDR1 is LNHDA, CDR2 SQIVND, per germline (reference sequence). V gave up 6 bases and J gave up 2 bases, with 13 bases separating them. The CDR3, as DNA: TGTGCCAGTAGGCAACTTCTAGCTAACACCGGGGAGCTGTTTTTT. Translated: CASRQLLANTGELFF.

The genes are TRBV28 and TRBJ2-7; perhaps TRBD2 as D (6 bases). Germline CDR1 and CDR2: MDHEN and SYDVKM. V was shortened by 2 bases and J by 0 bases, with 8 bases between the two germline ends. This CDR3 is 14 amino acids long. The CDR3 is CASSLQGGSYEQYF. CDR3 in DNA: TGTGCCAGCAGTTTACAGGGAGGCTCCTACGAGCAGTACTTC.

This clone showed up just a few times. The V and J genes are TRBV2 and TRBJ2-1, with TRBD1 as a possible D gene (5 bases). Germline V gives CDR1 SNHLY, CDR2 FYNNEI. Trimming pared 8 bases from V and 9 bases from J, leaving 17 bases between. This CDR3 region has 13 residues. The CDR3: CASGQGVWSEQFF. The CDR3, as DNA: TGTGCCAGCGGCCAAGGGGTGTGGAGTGAGCAGTTCTTC.

Only a few counts were recorded for this clone. The J gene is TRBJ2-3, the V gene TRBV4-3, with 7 nucleotides matching TRBD2. From germline, CDR1 is LGHNA and CDR2 YSLEER. V was clipped by 1 base and J by 13 bases; unmatched bases: 8. This CDR3 contains 13 residues. This CDR3 is CASSQVASGKKYF. The CDR3 nucleotides read TGCGCCAGCAGCCAAGTAGCTAGCGGCAAAAAGTATTTT.

This clone was recorded many times. This chain connects TRBV7-2 to TRBJ2-7, with 7 bases lining up with TRBD1. Losses at the gene ends were 5 bases for V and 12 bases for J; bases not matched to a gene: 10. The V gene's germline CDR1 is SGHTA and CDR2 FQGNSA. This CDR3 region has 12 residues. The CDR3 spells CASSQDTGVRYV. In DNA form, the CDR3 reads TGTGCCAGCAGCCAGGATACAGGGGTTAGGTACGTC.

This rearrangement joins TRBV29-1 to TRBJ2-1, with 8 bases aligning to TRBD2. V was clipped by 4 bases and J by 7 bases; unmatched bases: 6. The length of the CDR3 is 13 residues. CDR1 is SQVTM, CDR2 ANQGSEA, per germline. Here the CDR3 reads CSVAGGPKNEQFF. The CDR3 DNA is TGCAGCGTTGCGGGAGGGCCAAAGAATGAGCAGTTCTTC.

This clone was counted a few times. The chain combines TRBV7-2 with TRBJ1-1; D perhaps matches TRBD1 (5 bases). The CDR3 runs to 16 residues. V was trimmed by 6 bases and J by 1 base, leaving 18 bases between them. Per germline, CDR1 SGHTA and CDR2 FQGNSA. CDR3 protein: CASSLVPGTSNTEAFF. CDR3 nucleotides: TGTGCCAGCAGTTTGGTACCGGGGACTTCGAACACTGAAGCTTTCTTT.

A few counts support this clone. The CDR3 DNA reads TGTGCCAGCAGCTCACAGGGGAATGGCTACACCTTC. Protein sequence: CASSSQGNGYTF. The gene calls are TRBV7-3 and TRBJ1-2; 7 nucleotides align to TRBD1. Germline V lookup: CDR1 SGHTA, CDR2 FQGTGA. The CDR3 length is 12 residues. V lost 4 bases to trimming and J lost 6 bases; unmatched junction nucleotides: 2.

Only a few counts were recorded for this clone. V gene TRBV7-9 combines with J gene TRBJ2-2; 8 positions match TRBD1. The V and J ends lost 5 bases and 0 bases, in that order; junction bases with no gene match: 5. The germline V gene has CDR1 SEHNR and CDR2 FQNEAQ (reference sequence). CDR3 length: 16 residues. CDR3 sequence reads: CASSPDRGPNTGELFF. The CDR3 DNA reads as TGTGCCAGCAGCCCTGACAGGGGCCCGAACACCGGGGAGCTGTTTTTT.

This chain links TRBV7-8 with TRBJ2-5, with TRBD2 identical over 13 bases. J lost 4 bases, V lost 5 bases, and 7 bases had no gene match. This CDR3 is 16 amino acids long. CDR1 and CDR2 from the germline V gene are SGHVS and FQNEAQ. In DNA, the CDR3 is TGTGCCAGCAGCGGACTAGCGGGAGTTAGGGCAGAGACCCAGTACTTC. Protein: CASSGLAGVRAETQYF. Based on the CDR3 plus reference TRBV7-8 and TRBJ2-5, the full variable domain is GAGVSQSPRYKVAKRGQDVALRCDPISGHVSLFWYQQALGQGPEFLTYFQNEAQLDKSGLPSDRFFAERPEGSVSTLKIQRTQQEDSAVYLCASSGLAGVRAETQYFGPGTRLLVL.

This clone was detected many times. The V gene is TRBV29-1, the J gene TRBJ2-7; D is unclear. V dropped 2 bases and J dropped 4 bases, with 6 bases sitting between them. Germline CDR1 is SQVTM and CDR2 is ANQGSEA. This CDR3 comprises 11 residues. CDR3 in DNA: TGCAGCGTTGAATCCGAGTACGAGCAGTACTTC. Translating gives CSVESEYEQYF.

V and J are TRBV9 and TRBJ2-1, with 8 bases that match TRBD2. The germline CDR1 and CDR2 sequences are SGDLS and YYNGEE. J gave up 7 bases and V 0 bases, and 3 bases lay outside the gene matches. The CDR3 covers 14 residues. This chain's CDR3 is CASSVGGGRNEQFF. CDR3 coding DNA: TGTGCCAGCAGCGTAGGCGGCGGGAGGAATGAGCAGTTCTTC.

The rearrangement uses TRBV6-6 and TRBJ2-7; D is possibly TRBD2 (5 bases). The CDR3 sequence is 16 residues long. Per the germline V gene, CDR1 is MNHNY and CDR2 is SVGAGI (reference sequence). With 2 bases removed from V and 3 bases from J, the gap between germline ends came to 17 bases. The CDR3 DNA reads as TGTGCCAGCAGTTACCACCCGGAGGTTGGTATCTACGAGCAGTACTTC. It is translated as CASSYHPEVGIYEQYF.

This clone has only a few counts. The chain employs TRBV5-1 and TRBJ2-6, with 8 nucleotides matching TRBD2. From germline, CDR1 is SGHRS and CDR2 YFSETQ. This CDR3 region has 16 residues. With 0 bases clipped from V and 4 bases from J, the junction kept 3 bases outside the gene matches. The CDR3 spells CASSLAAGDGANVLTF. The CDR3 region has the DNA TGCGCCAGCAGCTTGGCAGCGGGGGACGGGGCCAACGTCCTGACTTTC.

A few counts support this clone. The rearrangement links TRBV28 to TRBJ2-1, with 7 bases that match TRBD1. The junction had 4 bases not matched to a gene; V was cut back by 1 base and J by 7 bases. The germline CDR1 and CDR2 sequences are MDHEN and SYDVKM. This CDR3 region has 14 residues. The CDR3 sequence: CASSLLTGRNEQFF. The DNA of the CDR3 is TGTGCCAGCAGTTTATTGACAGGGCGGAATGAGCAGTTCTTC.